The clone carrying this T cell receptor beta chain came up a few times. Its target is not known. Germline CDR1 is SSHAT and CDR2 is FNYEAQ (reference sequence). This CDR3 spans 13 amino acids. V lost 1 base, J lost 3 bases, and 7 bases lay in between. The record originates from a study of T-cell memory formation after mild COVID-19. In the study overall: Among the donors, TCR clusters were largely specific to each donor.

TCRdb passed the 5' RACE reads through MiXCR, listing each CDR3 protein once. The sample yields some 300,000 distinct CDR3 sequences, 20% to 25% seen once. Notes on the study in general: CD4+ bias marked clones expanding day 15 to 37, unlike balanced contracting clones. The study found contracting CD4+ clones mainly in CM and EM and contracting CD8+ clones in EMRA.

The J gene is TRBJ2-7, the V gene TRBV7-7; unclear D gene. The source is a man younger than 35 who had mild COVID-19 (a few samples of this study predate the infection). Cell type and time point are not known. The source material was PBMCs or a T cell subset sorted from them (not recorded which). CDR3 residues: CASSLEISYEQYF. In DNA, the CDR3 is TGTGCCAGCAGCTTAGAAATCAGCTACGAGCAGTACTTC.